These 30 T cell receptor beta chains were all obtained from the same sample, sequenced in a study of T cells in Graves' hyperthyroidism and ophthalmopathy. The investigators amplified TCR beta CDR3 regions from RNA transcripts. First-round RT-PCR targeting the TCR CDR3 was performed with the HTBI primer set. TCRdb independently ran MiXCR on the multiplex PCR reads; one entry per CDR3 protein. The sample has more than 40,000 distinct CDR3 sequences; approximately 49% are singletons. Sequencing input: peripheral blood or thyroid tissue (not recorded which). The receptors derive from a woman aged 50 to 65 with Graves' hyperthyroidism.

In the case of this clonotype: The junction does not match germline at one end; this may be a read error. The V call is TRBV29-1, the J call TRBJ2-1; 9 bases agree with TRBD1. The CDR3 length is 14 residues. Germline V gene sequence: CDR1 SQVTM, CDR2 ANQGSEA. Here the CDR3 DNA reads TGCAGCGAACAGGGGGCGAGTATCTACAGTGAGCAGTTCTTC. Translating gives CSEQGASIYSEQFF.

J is TRBJ1-4 and V is TRBV7-3; possible D gene TRBD1, 5 bases. The CDR3 runs 15 residues. Trimming stripped 6 bases from V and 10 bases from J, with 21 bases between. Looked up from germline, CDR1 is SGHTA and CDR2 is FQGTGA. The CDR3, as DNA: TGTGCCAGCAGTTCGGGGGGGTCCTACTCTGGAAAACTGTTTTTT. Translation: CASSSGGSYSGKLFF.

The chain carries TRBV20-1 and TRBJ2-5, with D perhaps given as TRBD1 or TRBD2 (5 bases each). The CDR3 consists of 13 residues. Per the germline V gene, CDR1 is DFQATT and CDR2 is SNEGSKA (reference sequence). V was trimmed by 4 bases and J by 13 bases, leaving 22 bases between them. Here the CDR3 reads CSANRQTGEKLYF. The CDR3 coding sequence is TGCAGTGCTAATCGACAGACCGGGGAAAAACTGTACTTC.

Of note for this clonotype: One base away lies a much larger clone, so this may be a sequencing read error. The CDR3 here is CASRGTGGDYGYTF. CDR3 DNA sequence: TGTGCCAGCAGGGGGACAGGGGGCGACTATGGCTACACCTTC. This chain links TRBV28 with TRBJ1-2, with 12 bases identical to TRBD1. Germline CDR1 reads MDHEN; CDR2 reads SYDVKM. The J segment lost 3 bases and the V segment lost 6 bases, leaving 2 bases of the junction unmatched. This CDR3 comprises 14 residues.

This clonotype occurred a few times. The junction departs from germline at one end; a sequencing error may be responsible. The chain uses TRBV28 and TRBJ1-1; unclear D gene. Germline values: CDR1 MDHEN, CDR2 SYDVKM. The CDR3 totals 12 residues. CDR3 DNA sequence: TGTGCCAGCGGTTTAGCGGGTACTGAAGCTTTCTTT. As protein: CASGLAGTEAFF. Combining the CDR3 with reference TRBV28 and TRBJ1-1 gives the whole variable domain DVKVTQSSRYLVKRTGEKVFLECVQDMDHENMFWYRQDPGLGLRLIYFSYDVKMKEKGDIPEGYSVSREKKERFSLILESASTNQTSMYLCASGLAGTEAFFGQGTRLTVV.

V and J are TRBV7-2 and TRBJ2-7; 7 nucleotides agree with TRBD2. V gave up 5 bases and J gave up 7 bases; unmatched junction bases: 17. CDR1 SGHTA and CDR2 FQGNSA come from the germline V gene. This CDR3 contains 16 residues. The chain's CDR3 is CASSPPSSGAPREQYF. CDR3 nucleotides: TGTGCCAGCAGCCCACCTTCTAGCGGTGCCCCTCGGGAGCAGTACTTC.

The table lists this clonotype with many counts. This sequence joins TRBV5-1 and TRBJ1-3; 9 bases align to TRBD1. Germline assignment: CDR1 SGHRS and CDR2 YFSETQ. V shed 3 bases, J shed 1 base, and the junction held 5 bases outside the gene matches. This CDR3 spans 16 amino acids. CDR3 in amino acids: CASSWDRASSGNTIYF. The CDR3 DNA reads TGCGCCAGCAGCTGGGACAGGGCTTCTTCTGGAAACACCATATATTTT. The whole variable domain, remainder taken from reference TRBV5-1 and TRBJ1-3, is KAGVTQTPRYLIKTRGQQVTLSCSPISGHRSVSWYQQTPGQGLQFLFEYFSETQRNKGNFPGRFSGRQFSNSRSEMNVSTLELGDSALYLCASSWDRASSGNTIYFGEGSWLTVV.

This clonotype was counted between two and nine times. This rearrangement joins TRBV6-1 to TRBJ2-3; 9 bases are shared with TRBD1. This CDR3 comprises 14 residues. The junction had 2 bases not matched to a gene; V was cut back by 4 bases and J by 3 bases. From germline, CDR1 is MNHNS and CDR2 SASEGT. This CDR3 reads CASSVGQGTDTQYF. Written as DNA, the CDR3 is TGTGCCAGCAGTGTGGGACAGGGAACAGATACGCAGTATTTT.

This clonotype was observed at least ten times. V is TRBV28 and J is TRBJ2-6, with TRBD1 matching over 9 bases. The CDR3 extends over 15 amino acids. The V and J ends lost 6 bases and 5 bases, in that order; junction bases with no gene match: 5. In germline, CDR1 is MDHEN, CDR2 SYDVKM. The chain's CDR3 is CASSRGTGRANVLTF. In nucleotides, the CDR3 is TGTGCCAGCAGCAGGGGGACAGGGCGGGCCAACGTCCTGACTTTC.

This clonotype was observed many times. V is TRBV29-1 and J is TRBJ1-1; tentative D call: TRBD1 (6 bases). CDR3 length: 14 residues. The germline CDR1 and CDR2 sequences are SQVTM and ANQGSEA. V was pared by 5 bases and J by 2 bases, with 15 bases between. This CDR3 is CSVSRAGGNTEAFF. The CDR3 coding sequence is TGCAGCGTTAGCAGGGCGGGGGGCAACACTGAAGCTTTCTTT.

This clonotype was seen repeatedly, ten times or more. This chain links TRBV28 with TRBJ1-2; 8 bases align to TRBD1. Germline assignment: CDR1 MDHEN and CDR2 SYDVKM. The length of the CDR3 is 18 residues. V gave up 4 bases and J gave up 10 bases; unmatched junction bases: 23. CDR3 amino acids: CASSSPGDRGGVSMFYTF. As DNA, the CDR3 is TGTGCCAGCAGTTCACCCGGTGACAGGGGAGGGGTTAGTATGTTCTACACCTTC.

The J gene is TRBJ1-5, the V gene TRBV7-9; no reliable D call. The germline gives CDR1 SEHNR, CDR2 FQNEAQ (reference sequence). V lost 8 bases and J 3 bases, leaving 17 bases between the germline ends. CDR3 length equals 15 residues. The CDR3 sequence: CASSPGGSHNQPQHF. The CDR3 bases are TGTGCCAGCTCACCTGGAGGGTCCCACAATCAGCCCCAGCATTTT.

This chain connects TRBV9 to TRBJ2-2; 8 nucleotides match TRBD2. Germline-derived CDR1 and CDR2 are SGDLS and YYNGEE. V shed 0 bases, J shed 5 bases, and the junction held 9 bases outside the gene matches. The CDR3 spans 17 residues. CDR3: CASSVGNGRAETGELFF. The CDR3 region has the DNA TGTGCCAGCAGCGTAGGCAACGGGAGGGCGGAGACCGGGGAGCTGTTTTTT.

Details on this clonotype: The junction differs from germline at one of its ends, possibly a read error. The V call is TRBV5-4, the J call TRBJ1-2; D unclear. CDR3 size: 16 residues. Germline loops: CDR1 SGHNT, CDR2 YYREEE (reference sequence). DNA for the CDR3: TGCGCCAGCAGCCAAGATTTGGCAGGAGCTAACTATGGCTACACCTTC. It encodes CASSQDLAGANYGYTF.

This clonotype was counted once. This chain links TRBV2 with TRBJ2-5; either TRBD1 or TRBD2 may supply D (5 bases each). From germline, CDR1 is SNHLY and CDR2 FYNNEI. V was pared by 8 bases and J by 6 bases, with 7 bases between. The CDR3 has 10 amino acids. This CDR3 is CASEGQTQYF. In DNA form, the CDR3 reads TGTGCCAGCGAGGGACAGACCCAGTACTTC.

The V call is TRBV20-1, the J call TRBJ2-7, with D possibly being TRBD2 (6 bases). The germline V gene has CDR1 DFQATT and CDR2 SNEGSKA (reference sequence). Trimming took off 3 bases at V and 6 bases at J, with 18 bases between the two ends. The CDR3 length is 14 residues. CDR3 sequence (DNA): TGCAGTGCTAGTCTACCGGGAGAGTCGCCCGAGCAGTACTTC. This sequence encodes CSASLPGESPEQYF.

The chain has TRBV7-2 and TRBJ1-1; D might be TRBD1 (6 bases). V was pared by 5 bases and J by 1 base, with 20 bases between. Per germline, CDR1 SGHTA and CDR2 FQGNSA. The CDR3 sequence is 17 residues long. CDR3 loop: CASSQGTSLTGNTEAFF. The CDR3 nucleotides read TGTGCCAGCAGCCAAGGGACCTCCCTGACAGGGAACACTGAAGCTTTCTTT.

This clonotype has ten or more counts. The CDR3 bases are TGTGCCAGCAGCGCCGACGGGGGAGTAGGATACGAGCAGTACTTC. Translated: CASSADGGVGYEQYF. V is TRBV7-2 and J is TRBJ2-7; perhaps TRBD2 as D (6 bases). The germline V gene encodes CDR1 SGHTA and CDR2 FQGNSA. V was trimmed by 5 bases and J by 4 bases, leaving 18 bases between them. The CDR3 runs to 15 residues.

This clonotype has a count of ten or more. V gene TRBV27 combines with J gene TRBJ2-7; D is possibly TRBD1 (6 bases). V was clipped by 5 bases and J by 6 bases, with 14 bases between them. The CDR3 extends over 13 amino acids. Germline CDR1 reads MNHEY; CDR2 reads SMNVEV (reference sequence). For the CDR3, the DNA is TGTGCCAGCAGTCCTGCTTCAGGGGTCGAGCAGTACTTC. This sequence encodes CASSPASGVEQYF.

Only one count was recorded for this clonotype. The junction and the germline gene differ at one end; a read error may be behind it. The J gene is TRBJ1-1, the V gene TRBV7-3, with D unresolved. This CDR3 has 12 amino acids. Germline lookup yields CDR1 SGHTA and CDR2 FQGTGA. This chain's CDR3 is CASSSPGREQAF. As DNA, the CDR3 is TGTGCCAGCAGCTCTCCGGGGAGGGAGCAGGCATTT.

The chain links TRBV12-3 or TRBV12-4 to TRBJ1-2; D is uncertain. Trimming took 5 bases from V and 6 from J, leaving 7 bases between them. The CDR3 length is 11 residues. As DNA, the CDR3 is TGTGCCAGCAGTCGACGCGATGGCTACACCTTC. This encodes CASSRRDGYTF.

The V gene is TRBV10-1, the J gene TRBJ1-3, with D perhaps TRBD1 (6 bases). Trimming stripped 3 bases from V and 1 base from J, with 7 bases between. This CDR3 region has 14 residues. Germline V lookup: CDR1 WNHNN, CDR2 SYGVQD (reference sequence). The CDR3 loop reads CASSEGGSGNTIYF. The CDR3 DNA is TGCGCCAGCAGTGAAGGGGGATCTGGAAACACCATATATTTT.

Notes on this clonotype: One end of the junction varies from germline; a read error may be responsible. The V gene is TRBV2, the J gene TRBJ1-2; TRBD1 might be the D (5 bases). This CDR3 region has 15 residues. Germline-derived CDR1 and CDR2 are SNHLY and FYNNEI. Here the CDR3 DNA reads TGTGTCAGCGGTACGGCAGGGATGGGTGTGCAGGGCTACACCTTC. This translates into CVSGTAGMGVQGYTF.

This clonotype came up a few times. V usage is TRBV7-3 and J usage is TRBJ2-1; D may match TRBD1 or TRBD2 (5 bases each). In germline, CDR1 is SGHTA, CDR2 FQGTGA. With 2 bases removed from V and 5 bases from J, the gap between germline ends came to 7 bases. CDR3 length equals 13 residues. The CDR3 region is CASSLGTNNEQFF. In nucleotides, the CDR3 is TGTGCCAGCAGCTTAGGGACCAACAATGAGCAGTTCTTC.

J is TRBJ1-2 and V is TRBV3-1; D is ambiguous. Trimming cost V 6 bases and J 5 bases, with 7 bases left between them. The germline gives CDR1 LGHDT, CDR2 YNNKEL (reference sequence). The CDR3 consists of 11 residues. CDR3 in DNA: TGTGCCAGCAGTGGTGGGTATGGCTACACCTTC. Translation gives CASSGGYGYTF.

This clonotype occurred many times. The CDR3 DNA reads TGCAGTGCTAGATCGGTACAGGGGCACTCCTACGAGCAGTACTTC. It encodes CSARSVQGHSYEQYF. The V and J genes are TRBV20-1 and TRBJ2-7, with 7 bases identical to TRBD1. The ends lost 2 bases at V and 0 bases at J; junction bases unmatched: 7. CDR3 length equals 15 residues. CDR1 is DFQATT and CDR2 is SNEGSKA in the germline V gene (reference sequence).

This clonotype has only a few counts. It is unclear where the CDR3 begins or ends on the DNA, so no DNA is shown, and the CDR3 is as TCRdb lists it. J is TRBJ1-3 and V is TRBV29-1. The CDR3 spans 22 amino acids, including both terminal residues. Germline CDR1 SQVTM, CDR2 ANQGSEA. The CDR3 reads CSVEGRDYGYTFGSGTGNTIYF.

This clonotype appeared many times. The V and J genes are TRBV29-1 and TRBJ2-7; the match to TRBD1 covers 8 bases. Germline V gene lookup returns CDR1 SQVTM and CDR2 ANQGSEA. This CDR3 has 13 residues. The junction had 8 bases not matched to a gene; V was cut back by 4 bases and J by 6 bases. CDR3 loop: CSVVPGGFVEQYF. DNA of the CDR3: TGCAGCGTTGTGCCAGGGGGCTTTGTCGAGCAGTACTTC.

This clonotype occurred many times. The chain links TRBV7-2 to TRBJ2-3; D assignment may be TRBD1 or TRBD2 (5 bases each). The CDR3 runs 15 residues. Germline assignment: CDR1 SGHTA and CDR2 FQGNSA. Trimming removed 5 bases from V and 8 bases from J, with 20 bases in between. The CDR3 protein is CASSMTIRSGRTQYF. CDR3 nucleotides: TGTGCCAGCAGCATGACTATACGGTCGGGGCGTACGCAGTATTTT.

About this clonotype: Because the CDR3 is missing its conserved closing phenylalanine or tryptophan, this is likely a read error. The chain has TRBV11-2 and TRBJ1-1, with TRBD1 matching 8 bases. CDR1 SGHAT and CDR2 FQNNGV come from the germline V gene. The CDR3 is 13 residues long. Trimming took 5 bases from V and 4 from J; bases not matched to a gene: 3. The CDR3 coding sequence is TGTGCCAGCAGCCAACAGGGGGGCACTGAAGCTTTCTCT. Translating gives CASSQQGGTEAFS.